Following are 15 T cell receptor beta chains from one sample sequenced in a study of CD8 T cells in ankylosing spondylitis. Broader study findings: A TCR beta motif of roughly 8 highly homologous variants appeared characteristic of ankylosing spondylitis blood.

What these receptors recognize is not known. TCRdb analysed the 5' RACE reads with MiXCR anew, one entry per CDR3 protein. Of 750,000 to 850,000 distinct CDR3 sequences in the sample, about an eighth were seen once. Sequencing was performed on blood, either unsorted or a sorted T cell fraction (not recorded which). The receptors were sampled from a male donor with ankylosing spondylitis.

This clonotype was recorded at least ten times. The chain has TRBV5-1 and TRBJ2-7; TRBD2 matches 10 bases. From germline, CDR1 is SGHRS and CDR2 YFSETQ. The CDR3 loop spans 15 amino acids. The V segment lost 0 bases and the J segment 4 bases; nucleotides outside the gene matches: 4. Here the CDR3 reads CASSLAGTSVYEQYF. In DNA form, the CDR3 reads TGCGCCAGCAGCTTGGCCGGGACTAGCGTTTACGAGCAGTACTTC.

V is TRBV11-2 and J is TRBJ2-1, with D perhaps matching TRBD2 (5 bases). Looked up from germline, CDR1 is SGHAT and CDR2 is FQNNGV. The CDR3 is 14 residues long. V was clipped by 5 bases and J by 3 bases, with 11 bases between them. Written as DNA, the CDR3 is TGTGCCAGCAGCCATTTCACTAGCTACAATGAGCAGTTCTTC. It codes for CASSHFTSYNEQFF. Variable domain in full (rest from reference TRBV11-2 and TRBJ2-1): EAGVAQSPRYKIIEKRQSVAFWCNPISGHATLYWYQQILGQGPKLLIQFQNNGVVDDSQLPKDRFSAERLKGVDSTLKIQPAKLEDSAVYLCASSHFTSYNEQFFGPGTRLTVL.

This clonotype has at least ten counts. J is TRBJ1-1 and V is TRBV10-3, with TRBD1 matching 7 bases. Unmatched junction bases numbered 7, after V lost 2 bases and J lost 4 bases. Germline values: CDR1 ENHRY, CDR2 SYGVKD. The CDR3 has 15 residues. The CDR3 sequence is CAISEVPTGTTEAFF. CDR3 nucleotide sequence: TGTGCCATCAGTGAGGTCCCGACAGGGACCACTGAAGCTTTCTTT.

In nucleotides, the CDR3 is TGTGCCAGCTCACCACCGAAGGCTAGCGGGGACGCCGGGGAGCTGTTTTTT. It translates to CASSPPKASGDAGELFF. The V call is TRBV18, the J call TRBJ2-2; TRBD2 aligns across 9 bases. From germline, CDR1 is KGHSH and CDR2 LQKENI. The CDR3 is 17 residues long. V trimming: 0 bases; J trimming: 6 bases; junction bases outside the gene matches: 8.

This clonotype was counted ten times or more. One end of the junction varies from germline; a read error may be responsible. The genes are TRBV5-1 and TRBJ2-2; unclear D gene. CDR1 is SGHRS and CDR2 is YFSETQ in the germline V gene. The length of the CDR3 is 14 residues. CDR3 amino acids: CASSTGANTGELFF. CDR3 coding DNA: TGTGCCAGCAGCACGGGCGCCAACACCGGGGAGCTGTTTTTT.

This clonotype was recorded many times. One junction end does not reproduce the germline sequence, and a read error may be involved. This sequence joins TRBV27 and TRBJ2-7, with D tentatively TRBD1 or TRBD2 (5 bases each). CDR3 length: 14 amino acids. CDR1 and CDR2 (germline): MNHEY, SMNVEV (reference sequence). CDR3 residues: CASSFRDGTYEQYF. CDR3 sequence (DNA): TGCGCCAGCAGCTTCCGGGACGGAACCTACGAGCAGTACTTC.

This clonotype has more than one count but fewer than ten. V gene TRBV18 combines with J gene TRBJ2-7; D is possibly TRBD2 (6 bases). The CDR3 has 14 residues. Trimming took 6 bases from V and 5 from J, leaving 17 bases between them. Germline V gene data show CDR1 as KGHSH and CDR2 as LQKENI. The CDR3 protein is CASSTGVGENEQYF. The CDR3 coding sequence is TGTGCCAGCTCTACGGGAGTTGGAGAAAACGAGCAGTACTTC. The whole variable domain, filled in from reference TRBV18 and TRBJ2-7, reads NAGVMQNPRHLVRRRGQEARLRCSPMKGHSHVYWYRQLPEEGLKFMVYLQKENIIDESGMPKERFSAEFPKEGPSILRIQQVVRGDSAAYFCASSTGVGENEQYFGPGTRLTVT.

The V gene is TRBV6-2 or TRBV6-3, the J gene TRBJ2-1; D gene ambiguous. Germline V gives CDR1 MNHEY, CDR2 SVGEGT. V lost 0 bases and J lost 4, with 19 bases in between. The CDR3 is 18 residues long. The CDR3 nucleotides read TGTGCCAGCAGTTACTCTGCGGCCGCTCCACTTGGGTACAATGAGCAGTTCTTC. Translated, it gives CASSYSAAAPLGYNEQFF.

The chain is built from TRBV20-1 and TRBJ1-4; 9 bases match TRBD1. The V and J ends lost 6 bases and 2 bases, in that order; junction bases with no gene match: 7. The CDR3 runs to 15 residues. Germline V gene sequence: CDR1 DFQATT, CDR2 SNEGSKA (reference sequence). CDR3 sequence: CSARGTGKTNEKLFF. DNA for the CDR3: TGCAGTGCCCGGGGGACAGGGAAGACTAATGAAAAACTGTTTTTT.

This clonotype was found a few times. The chain has TRBV12-3 or TRBV12-4 and TRBJ1-5, with D unclear. V lost 8 bases, J lost 4 bases, and 12 bases lay in between. The CDR3 is 13 amino acids. The CDR3 reads CASSRLGNQPQHF. The CDR3 region has the DNA TGTGCCAGCTCCCGGTTGGGTAATCAGCCCCAGCATTTT.

At least ten counts were recorded for this clonotype. The chain has TRBV29-1 and TRBJ2-7; perhaps TRBD2 as D (6 bases). Trimming removed 4 bases from V and 5 bases from J, with 12 bases in between. Germline CDR1 is SQVTM and CDR2 is ANQGSEA. This CDR3 region has 12 residues. CDR3 bases: TGCAGCGTTGGGAGGGGCGTTAACGAGCAGTACTTC. Encoded protein: CSVGRGVNEQYF.

V and J are TRBV6-4 and TRBJ2-1, with D perhaps matching TRBD2 (6 bases). Trimming removed 6 bases at V and 3 bases at J, with 12 bases between. In germline, CDR1 is MRHNA, CDR2 SNTAGT. The CDR3 totals 14 residues. The CDR3 spells CASSAGTFYNEQFF. The CDR3 nucleotides read TGTGCCAGCAGCGCCGGGACTTTCTACAATGAGCAGTTCTTC.

This clonotype was counted only a few times. The gene calls are TRBV10-3 and TRBJ1-1; possibly TRBD1 for D (5 bases). In germline, CDR1 is ENHRY, CDR2 SYGVKD. The CDR3 consists of 13 residues. CDR3 coding DNA: TGTGCTAATGCGAATCAGGGTGGCACTGAAGCTTTCTTT. Amino acid sequence: CANANQGGTEAFF.

This clonotype has just a few counts. The chain couples TRBV19 to TRBJ2-1; 8 nucleotides agree with TRBD2. This CDR3 is 15 amino acids long. V lost 4 bases to trimming and J lost 6 bases; unmatched junction nucleotides: 8. Germline loops: CDR1 LNHDA, CDR2 SQIVND (reference sequence). The DNA of the CDR3 is TGTGCCAGTAGTAAGCACGGGAGGGTAGTCAATGAGCAGTTCTTC. Protein sequence: CASSKHGRVVNEQFF. Variable domain in full (rest from reference TRBV19 and TRBJ2-1): DGGITQSPKYLFRKEGQNVTLSCEQNLNHDAMYWYRQDPGQGLRLIYYSQIVNDFQKGDIAEGYSVSREKKESFPLTVTSAQKNPTAFYLCASSKHGRVVNEQFFGPGTRLTVL.

The chain has TRBV18 and TRBJ2-7; the match to TRBD1 covers 9 bases. Germline CDR1 is KGHSH and CDR2 is LQKENI. The J segment lost 0 bases and the V segment lost 6 bases, leaving 6 bases of the junction unmatched. The CDR3 contains 15 residues. CDR3 loop: CASSGRDRASYEQYF. The CDR3 coding sequence is TGTGCCAGCTCCGGCCGGGACAGGGCCTCCTACGAGCAGTACTTC.